Listed here are 2 T cell receptor beta chains from one sample, sequenced in a study of metastatic and nonmetastatic thyroid tumors. TCRdb re-analyzed the PCR reads using MiXCR. The sample contains 13,000 to 15,000 clones, about 27% of which appear only once. Not a single patient had been given any form of treatment at any point before undergoing thyroid surgery. The sequencing sample was made of tumor tissue. The receptors originated from a female donor with papillary thyroid cancer or a benign thyroid nodule (not recorded which). Some clones in this sample may be carry-over from other donors' samples.

This chain connects TRBV19 to TRBJ2-2, with TRBD2 identical over 7 bases. The CDR3 runs 15 residues. V dropped 3 bases and J dropped 5; count of bases not matched to a gene: 6. Looked up from germline, CDR1 is LNHDA and CDR2 is SQIVND (reference sequence). Here the CDR3 DNA reads TGTGCCAGTAGTATGGGAGGGGCGCTGACCGGGGAGCTGTTTTTT. This codes for CASSMGGALTGELFF.

This clone rates as medium-sized. This chain uses TRBV19 with TRBJ2-7, with D possibly TRBD2 on 7 matching bases. Germline V gives CDR1 LNHDA, CDR2 SQIVND (reference sequence). The CDR3 totals 15 residues. The V end lost 2 bases, the J end lost 8 bases, and 19 bases lay between the germline ends. DNA for the CDR3: TGTGCCAGTAGTATACCACGGGGGGCAGTCGCTAAGCAGTACTTC. Amino acid sequence: CASSIPRGAVAKQYF.